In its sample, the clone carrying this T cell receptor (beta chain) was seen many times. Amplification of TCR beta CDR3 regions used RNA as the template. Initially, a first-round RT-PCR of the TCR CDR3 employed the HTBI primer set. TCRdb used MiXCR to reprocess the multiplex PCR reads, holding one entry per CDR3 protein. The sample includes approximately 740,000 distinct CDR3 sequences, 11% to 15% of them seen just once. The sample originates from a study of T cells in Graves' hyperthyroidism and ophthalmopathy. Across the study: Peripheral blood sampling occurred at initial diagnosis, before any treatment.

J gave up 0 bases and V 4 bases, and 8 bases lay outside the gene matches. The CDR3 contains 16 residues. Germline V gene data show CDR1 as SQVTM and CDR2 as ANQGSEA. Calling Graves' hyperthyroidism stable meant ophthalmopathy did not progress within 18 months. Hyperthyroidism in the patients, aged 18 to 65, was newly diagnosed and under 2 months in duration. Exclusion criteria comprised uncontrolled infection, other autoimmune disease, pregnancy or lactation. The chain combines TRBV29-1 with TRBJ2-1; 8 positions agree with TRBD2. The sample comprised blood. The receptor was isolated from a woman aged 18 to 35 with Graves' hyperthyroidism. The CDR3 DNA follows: TGCAGCGTTGTTTCGAGCGGGGGAAGCTCCTACAATGAGCAGTTCTTC. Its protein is CSVVSSGGSSYNEQFF.